This TCR beta chain was identified during a study of T-cell reconstitution after alpha-beta-depleted transplantation in children. Study-level findings and limits: Several hundred expanded graft clones reportedly were the source of alpha-beta T cells about two months after transplant. Certain patients had high TCRbeta diversity at day 60, and it came from recipient T cells and thymic progenitors that survived. Newly produced T cells mostly accounted for T-cell counts and diversity one year post-transplant.

In the case of this clonotype: The antigen is unknown.

V dropped 2 bases and J dropped 8 bases, with 18 bases sitting between them. The CDR3 is made up of 16 amino acids. Germline V CDR1 and CDR2: SGHVS, FQNEAQ. Unique molecular identifiers featured in how the TCRbeta library was prepared. One entry per CDR3 protein results from TCRdb running MiXCR on the PCR reads. The sample lists around 960,000 distinct CDR3 sequences; about 30% were seen once. The receptor comes from a boy under two years old who had a stem cell transplant for SCID, so the T cells may come from the graft donor. The specimen comprised PBMCs, mostly from graft donor cells, sampled 360 days after TCRalphabeta/CD19-depleted stem cell transplant. This chain uses TRBV7-8 with TRBJ1-4; D is perhaps TRBD1 (5 bases). As DNA, the CDR3 is TGTGCCAGCAGCTTAATTGCGGACATCGTATACGAAAAACTGTTTTTT. This codes for CASSLIADIVYEKLFF.